This is a list of T cell receptor beta chains from one sample in a study of T cell repertoires in cytomegalovirus infection. TCRdb re-analysed the reads in MiXCR, keeping a single row per CDR3 protein. Here the sample spans roughly 990,000 distinct CDR3 sequences, 31% being singletons. The antigens these receptors bind are not known. The specimen comprised cultured CD8+ T cells from PBMCs, sampled from culture after CMV antigen stimulation. These receptor sequences come from a human donor in good health (CMV status not recorded). Some clones in this sample may be carry-over from other donors' samples. CDR3s include the opening cysteine and the closing phenylalanine or tryptophan. The D gene is left open where the match is weak. Size tells how often a clone was seen (once, few, many) or the class of an expanded clone, and some rows leave it out.

TRBV7-6,TRBD1,.,TRBJ1-6,CASSLAGTGGNSPLHF,TGTGCCAGCAGCTTAGCGGGGACAGGGGGGAATTCACCCCTCCACTTT
TRBV6-6,.,.,TRBJ1-5,CASSYESSNQPQHF,TGTGCCAGCAGTTACGAATCTAGCAATCAGCCCCAGCATTTT
TRBV6-1,TRBD2,many,TRBJ2-7,CASNQRGTYEQYF,TGTGCCAGCAATCAGCGGGGGACCTACGAGCAGTACTTC
TRBV2,.,.,TRBJ1-1,CASSDRRSTEAFF,TGTGCCAGCAGTGATAGGAGGAGCACTGAAGCTTTCTTT
TRBV20-1,TRBD1,.,TRBJ1-1,CSATRTGHATEAFF,TGCAGTGCTACTAGGACAGGGCATGCCACTGAAGCTTTCTTT
TRBV6-1,TRBD1,few,TRBJ1-6,CASTTLGQGYNSPLHF,TGTGCCAGCACAACCTTGGGACAGGGGTATAATTCACCCCTCCACTTT
TRBV6-2/TRBV6-3,TRBD1,.,TRBJ2-3,CASSYLDRGSTDTQYF,TGTGCCAGCAGTTACCTGGACAGGGGAAGCACAGATACGCAGTATTTT
TRBV14,.,.,TRBJ2-1,CASRLDGNEQFF,TGTGCCAGCAGACTGGACGGCAATGAGCAGTTCTTC
TRBV4-1,.,few,TRBJ2-1,CASSQKRNEQFF,TGCGCCAGCAGCCAAAAAAGAAATGAGCAGTTCTTC
TRBV7-9,.,few,TRBJ1-3,CASSPRLASSGNTIYF,TGTGCCAGCAGCCCCCGGCTAGCGAGCTCTGGAAACACCATATATTTT
TRBV27,.,.,TRBJ1-5,CASSLAIPLNTGPNQPQHF,TGTGCCAGCAGTTTAGCAATCCCTCTAAATACAGGGCCCAATCAGCCCCAGCATTTT
TRBV6-5,TRBD2,few,TRBJ2-1,CASTPRGVPYNEQFF,TGTGCCAGCACCCCGCGGGGGGTCCCCTACAATGAGCAGTTCTTC
TRBV12-5,.,few,TRBJ2-1,CASGFDPLRGIDNEQFF,TGTGCTAGTGGTTTTGATCCTTTGAGGGGTATCGACAATGAGCAGTTCTTC
TRBV27,.,many,TRBJ2-5,CASSDGGGPRETQYF,TGTGCCAGCAGTGATGGGGGGGGGCCTCGGGAGACCCAGTACTTC
TRBV7-6,TRBD2,many,TRBJ2-4,CASSSPVAGGSKNIQYF,TGTGCCAGCAGCAGCCCAGTGGCGGGGGGGTCCAAAAACATTCAGTACTTC
TRBV18,.,few,TRBJ2-2,CASSPPNRINPIPGELFF,TGTGCCAGCTCACCACCCAACAGAATCAACCCGATTCCGGGGGAGCTGTTTTTT
TRBV6-1,.,few,TRBJ1-1,CASSERFLDSEAFF,TGTGCCAGCAGTGAAAGGTTCCTGGACAGCGAAGCTTTCTTT
TRBV10-2,.,.,TRBJ1-1,CASSDGQMNTEAFF,TGCGCCAGCAGTGACGGACAGATGAACACTGAAGCTTTCTTT
TRBV27,.,.,TRBJ2-1,CASSLSIIYNEQFF,TGTGCCAGCAGTTTATCGATAATTTACAATGAGCAGTTCTTC
TRBV27,.,.,TRBJ2-1,CASLSPREPTEQFF,TGTGCCAGTCTTTCTCCGAGAGAGCCGACTGAGCAGTTCTTC
TRBV12-3/TRBV12-4,.,many,TRBJ1-2,CASTAAGTNYGYTF,TGTGCCAGCACCGCGGCCGGGACCAACTATGGCTACACCTTC
TRBV6-6,TRBD1,.,TRBJ1-1,CASSYSIVDRTNTEAFF,TGTGCCAGCAGTTACTCGATAGTGGACAGGACGAACACTGAAGCTTTCTTT
TRBV6-2/TRBV6-3,.,.,TRBJ1-2,CASSYGFRYGYTF,TGTGCCAGCAGTTACGGGTTTCGTTATGGCTACACCTTC
TRBV27,.,.,TRBJ2-3,CASSMLVADTQYF,TGTGCCAGCAGCATGCTTGTTGCAGATACGCAGTATTTT
TRBV27,TRBD1,.,TRBJ2-2,CASADRARSRLTGELFF,TGTGCCAGCGCGGACAGGGCTCGCTCCCGGCTCACCGGGGAGCTGTTTTTT
TRBV27,.,.,TRBJ2-1,CASSFPGTIFDEQFF,TGTGCCAGCAGTTTCCCCGGGACAATCTTCGATGAGCAGTTCTTC
TRBV7-9,TRBD1,many,TRBJ2-6,CASSALRGSGANVLTF,TGTGCCAGCAGCGCCCTCAGGGGGTCTGGGGCCAACGTCCTGACTTTC
TRBV20-1,.,few,TRBJ1-1,CSARSRQELNTEAFF,TGCAGTGCTAGAAGTCGCCAGGAGCTAAACACTGAAGCTTTCTTT
TRBV11-2,.,.,TRBJ2-3,CANSLVGQGHVKADTQYF,TGTGCCAACAGCTTAGTCGGGCAGGGCCACGTAAAGGCAGATACGCAGTATTTT
TRBV10-3,.,.,TRBJ1-2,CAISDTGHLNYGYTF,TGTGCCATCAGTGACACAGGGCATCTTAACTATGGCTACACCTTC
TRBV5-8,.,.,TRBJ1-1,CASSKARGTEAFF,TGTGCCAGCAGCAAAGCCCGAGGCACTGAAGCTTTCTTT
TRBV12-3/TRBV12-4,TRBD1,.,TRBJ1-2,CASSLGTGSTF,TGTGCCAGCAGTTTAGGGACAGGGAGTACCTTC
TRBV6-8,TRBD2,.,TRBJ2-1,CASRNSGGLNEQFF,TGTGCCAGCAGGAATAGCGGGGGGCTCAATGAGCAGTTCTTC
TRBV19,.,.,TRBJ1-2,CASSFRDGFYGYTF,TGTGCCAGTAGTTTCCGGGACGGTTTCTATGGCTACACCTTC
TRBV7-2,TRBD2,many,TRBJ2-3,CASSLGTSGGSDTQYF,TGTGCCAGCAGCCTCGGGACTAGCGGGGGATCAGATACGCAGTATTTT
TRBV4-1,.,.,TRBJ1-3,CASSQDRISSGNTIYF,TGCGCCAGCAGCCAAGATCGCATCAGCTCTGGAAACACCATATATTTT